This T cell receptor beta chain was sequenced for a study of T-cell reconstitution after alpha-beta-depleted transplantation in children. The CDR3 is 12 residues long. Germline values: CDR1 SGHTA, CDR2 FQGNSA. V shed 5 bases and J 10 bases; nucleotides not matched to a gene: 4. Using unique molecular identifiers, the investigators prepared the TCRbeta library. One entry per CDR3 protein results from TCRdb running MiXCR on the PCR reads. This table holds around 380,000 distinct CDR3 sequences, roughly 11% found once. This clonotype was seen a handful of times. V gene TRBV7-2 combines with J gene TRBJ2-1; the match to TRBD2 covers 8 bases. The specimen comprised PBMCs from the stem cell graft donor, sampled from the stem cell graft. This receptor was obtained from a human donor who donated a stem cell graft to a child with acute myeloid leukemia. CDR3 DNA: TGTGCCAGCAGCCGCCGACTAGCGGAGCAGTTCTTC. It specifies CASSRRLAEQFF.